This TCR beta chain came from a study of blood T cell repertoires in COVID-19. Original handling: Amplification from reference gene primers served as the basis for estimated nucleated cell counts. The assay was immunoSEQ multiplex PCR, and TCRdb's table has in-frame clones only and misses some. That table gives V, J and clone size, and the DNA gave D and trimming. The sample consists of approximately 220,000 clones, roughly nine tenths of them appearing once. Germline V gene sequence: CDR1 SEHNR, CDR2 FQNEAQ (reference sequence). V trimming: 7 bases; J trimming: 2 bases; junction bases outside the gene matches: 5. The CDR3 consists of 14 residues.

The sample taken for sequencing was PBMCs or T cells enriched from blood (not recorded which). The origin of this receptor is a woman aged 18 to 35 in a cohort exposed to, infected with or recovered from COVID-19 (not recorded which). The rearrangement uses TRBV7-9 and TRBJ2-1, with TRBD2 identical over 7 bases. The DNA for the CDR3 is TGTGCCAGCATCACCAGCGGGGCCTACAATGAGCAGTTCTTC. Protein product: CASITSGAYNEQFF.